The 17 T cell receptor beta chains below were found in one sample sequenced in a study of blood T cells in healthy people across ages. A J-beta primer mix and a sample-barcoded 5' primer were used in a second PCR of about 7 to 12 cycles. TCRdb reprocessed the 5' RACE reads with MiXCR, giving one entry per CDR3 protein. The data contain roughly 1.6 million distinct CDR3 sequences, approximately 32% of them singletons. The source material was blood. The receptors were gathered from a woman younger than 45 in good health.

This clonotype was seen more than once but under ten times. This rearrangement joins TRBV20-1 to TRBJ2-5; D is tentatively TRBD1 or TRBD2 (5 bases each). V dropped 3 bases and J dropped 11 bases, with 22 bases sitting between them. The CDR3 extends over 14 amino acids. Germline-derived CDR1 and CDR2 are DFQATT and SNEGSKA (reference sequence). The CDR3 nucleotides are TGCAGTGCTAGCCCCTCAGGGATAGTATGGGAGCAGTACTTC. This gives the protein CSASPSGIVWEQYF.

The rearrangement uses TRBV4-1 and TRBJ1-1; D is unclear. Deletions cut 0 bases from V and 3 bases from J, with 8 bases between. The CDR3 sequence is 14 residues long. Germline V lookup: CDR1 MGHRA, CDR2 YSYEKL. CDR3 coding DNA: TGCGCCAGCAGCCAAGACGTAACGGACACTGAAGCTTTCTTT. It encodes CASSQDVTDTEAFF.

The table lists this clonotype with a few counts. The rearrangement links TRBV7-3 to TRBJ2-1, with a weak D call TRBD1 (6 bases). V was pared by 7 bases and J by 5 bases, with 15 bases between. CDR1 is SGHTA, CDR2 FQGTGA, per germline. CDR3 size: 14 residues. The CDR3 sequence: CASNPTGQNNEQFF. The CDR3 DNA reads TGTGCCAGCAACCCGACAGGACAGAACAATGAGCAGTTCTTC.

This clonotype turned up a few times. V is TRBV6-5 and J is TRBJ2-7; TRBD1 aligns across 7 bases. V lost 6 bases and J lost 0; bases outside the gene matches: 5. The CDR3 spans 14 residues. The germline CDR1 and CDR2 sequences are MNHEY and SVGAGI. CDR3 DNA sequence: TGTGCCAGCAGGAGAGGGGGCTTCTCCTACGAGCAGTACTTC. This codes for CASRRGGFSYEQYF.

The sample holds a few counts of this clonotype. The rearrangement joins TRBV6-5 to TRBJ1-1; no clear D. Deletions cut 5 bases from V and 1 base from J, with 11 bases between. The V gene's germline CDR1 is MNHEY and CDR2 SVGAGI. The CDR3 is 14 residues long. The CDR3 nucleotides are TGTGCCAGCAGTAGATCCGGGTCGAACACTGAAGCTTTCTTT. Residues: CASSRSGSNTEAFF.

This chain joins TRBV12-3 or TRBV12-4 and TRBJ2-5; D may be TRBD1 (6 bases). The CDR3 has 13 amino acids. Trimming stripped 6 bases from V and 7 bases from J, with 15 bases between. The CDR3 protein is CASRLGTKGTQYF. The CDR3 bases are TGTGCCAGCAGACTTGGGACAAAGGGGACCCAGTACTTC.

This clonotype was seen a handful of times. The rearrangement joins TRBV7-9 to TRBJ1-1, with 8 bases that match TRBD1. Germline trimming cut 4 bases from V and 1 base from J; bases unmatched to any gene: 11. CDR1 and CDR2 (germline): SEHNR, FQNEAQ (reference sequence). This CDR3 has 17 residues. CDR3 in DNA: TGTGCCAGCAGCTCTTGGGGCTCGGACAGGGCGAACACTGAAGCTTTCTTT. Amino acid sequence: CASSSWGSDRANTEAFF.

There are a few counts of this clonotype. The chain recombines TRBV3-1 with TRBJ2-5; perhaps TRBD2 as D (5 bases). This CDR3 comprises 15 residues. V dropped 0 bases and J dropped 3 bases, with 11 bases sitting between them. CDR1 and CDR2 (germline): LGHDT, YNNKEL (reference sequence). CDR3 amino acids: CASSQETRAKETQYF. The CDR3 DNA reads TGTGCCAGCAGCCAAGAAACTAGGGCGAAAGAGACCCAGTACTTC.

This clonotype was picked up a small number of times. The V and J genes are TRBV3-1 and TRBJ1-2; weak D call: TRBD1 (5 bases). CDR3 length: 15 amino acids. Germline-derived CDR1 and CDR2 are LGHDT and YNNKEL (reference sequence). Trimming shortened V by 3 bases and J by 4 bases, and 15 bases separated the two germline ends. As DNA, the CDR3 is TGTGCCAGCAGCCAGTATCGGGGGGTCGGCTATGGCTACACCTTC. It is translated as CASSQYRGVGYGYTF.

This clonotype was counted a few times. The chain employs TRBV4-1 and TRBJ1-4; 9 bases align to TRBD1. Unmatched junction bases numbered 9, after V lost 3 bases and J lost 7 bases. This CDR3 contains 16 residues. Germline values: CDR1 MGHRA, CDR2 YSYEKL. CDR3 coding DNA: TGCGCCAGCAGCCATGGACAGGGGATCGCAAGTGAAAAACTGTTTTTT. Translated: CASSHGQGIASEKLFF.

The chain carries TRBV7-7 and TRBJ2-3; 7 bases are a match to TRBD1. Per germline, CDR1 SSHAT and CDR2 FNYEAQ (reference sequence). The CDR3 has 15 amino acids. V lost 5 bases and J lost 1; bases outside the gene matches: 6. This chain's CDR3 is CASSPSGTGTDTQYF. CDR3 coding DNA: TGTGCCAGCAGCCCCTCCGGGACAGGCACAGATACGCAGTATTTT.

J is TRBJ2-3 and V is TRBV12-3 or TRBV12-4; D gene uncertain. This CDR3 spans 14 amino acids. V was trimmed by 7 bases and J by 15 bases, leaving 26 bases between them. The CDR3 is CASKKTPNTDVQYF. The CDR3, as DNA: TGTGCCAGCAAGAAGACACCGAACACAGATGTGCAATATTTT.

This clonotype showed up just a few times. V is TRBV4-1 and J is TRBJ2-2; a weak D match, TRBD2 (6 bases). The V gene lost 4 bases and the J gene lost 6 bases, with 18 bases spanning the gap. The length of the CDR3 is 16 residues. CDR1 MGHRA and CDR2 YSYEKL come from the germline V gene. CDR3 protein: CASSPRREGSPGELFF. The CDR3 DNA follows: TGCGCCAGCAGCCCGAGGCGGGAAGGGAGCCCCGGGGAGCTGTTTTTT.

This sequence joins TRBV7-6 and TRBJ1-2; 7 nucleotides align to TRBD1. The CDR3 is made up of 14 amino acids. The germline gives CDR1 SGHVS, CDR2 FNYEAQ. The ends lost 5 bases at V and 4 bases at J; junction bases unmatched: 7. CDR3 DNA: TGTGCCAGCAGCCCGGGACAGTCTTTCTATGGCTACACCTTC. It encodes CASSPGQSFYGYTF.

This chain uses TRBV4-1 with TRBJ2-3, with 7 bases aligning to TRBD1. Germline CDR1 MGHRA, CDR2 YSYEKL. This CDR3 region has 16 residues. V was pared by 5 bases and J by 2 bases, with 10 bases of the junction left unmatched. The CDR3 nucleotides read TGCGCCAGCAGCAATGACAGGGAGAGCTCCACAGATACGCAGTATTTT. This gives the protein CASSNDRESSTDTQYF.

There are many counts of this clonotype. The rearrangement uses TRBV6-6 and TRBJ2-1; 7 bases align to TRBD2. The CDR3 totals 13 residues. V gave up 6 bases and J gave up 3 bases; unmatched junction bases: 2. Looked up from germline, CDR1 is MNHNY and CDR2 is SVGAGI (reference sequence). The CDR3 protein is CASRASGYNEQFF. CDR3 DNA: TGTGCCAGCAGGGCTAGCGGCTACAATGAGCAGTTCTTC.

The table lists this clonotype with a few counts. The V gene is TRBV28, the J gene TRBJ2-3; D gene ambiguous. V dropped 6 bases and J dropped 4 bases, with 29 bases sitting between them. The CDR3 loop spans 19 amino acids. The V gene's germline CDR1 is MDHEN and CDR2 SYDVKM. The CDR3 sequence: CASRPYWGDGLFKADTQYF. CDR3 coding DNA: TGTGCCAGCAGGCCCTATTGGGGTGATGGGCTGTTCAAGGCAGATACGCAGTATTTT.